Below are 25 T cell receptor beta chains sequenced from a single sample in a study of blood T cell repertoires in COVID-19 (dated by TCRdb to the early 2020s). Library construction relied on the immunoSEQ multiplex PCR assay. TCRdb stores this immuneACCESS table with in-frame sequences only. Part of the clones is absent; in the studies checked, under half of the shortfall reflects unresolved V genes, and no reason is known for the rest. Counted in this sample were about 320,000 clones; more than 75% of them appeared once. The leading ten clones occupy 1.5% to 2% of the sample. Sequenced sample: peripheral blood. The source is a woman between 45 and 60 years old with acute or convalescent COVID-19.

The gene calls are TRBV4-1 and TRBJ2-1; 9 bases are shared with TRBD1. In germline, CDR1 is MGHRA, CDR2 YSYEKL. There are 16 residues in the CDR3. With 1 base clipped from V and 8 bases from J, the junction kept 9 bases outside the gene matches. CDR3 DNA sequence: TGCGCCAGCAGCCAAGCAGACAGGGGGAGGGCGGATGAGCAGTTCTTC. Amino acid sequence: CASSQADRGRADEQFF.

J is TRBJ1-5 and V is TRBV15; perhaps TRBD1 as D (5 bases). Deletions cut 0 bases from V and 4 bases from J, with 10 bases between. The CDR3 totals 15 residues. Looked up from germline, CDR1 is LNHNV and CDR2 is YYDKDF (reference sequence). The CDR3 protein is CATSRDTTVNQPQHF. The CDR3 DNA follows: TGTGCCACCAGCAGAGACACGACAGTTAATCAGCCCCAGCATTTT.

J is TRBJ2-3 and V is TRBV5-1; TRBD2 matches at 10 bases. V trimming: 4 bases; J trimming: 5 bases; junction bases outside the gene matches: 4. Per germline, CDR1 SGHRS and CDR2 YFSETQ. The CDR3 runs to 14 residues. CDR3 bases: TGCGCCAGCAGCAAAGGACTAGCGGAAGATACGCAGTATTTT. Its translation: CASSKGLAEDTQYF.

The rearrangement joins TRBV28 to TRBJ1-1; no reliable D call. Trimming took 4 bases from V and 1 from J, leaving 7 bases between them. The germline gives CDR1 MDHEN, CDR2 SYDVKM. The CDR3 has 13 amino acids. The CDR3 DNA is TGTGCCAGCAGTTGGGCAGGGAACACTGAAGCTTTCTTT. It translates to CASSWAGNTEAFF.

V usage is TRBV27 and J usage is TRBJ1-2; D is uncertain. V lost 4 bases to trimming and J lost 3 bases, with 12 bases between them. The germline gives CDR1 MNHEY, CDR2 SMNVEV (reference sequence). This CDR3 spans 14 amino acids. CDR3 residues: CASSWSLGDYGYTF. CDR3 bases: TGTGCCAGCAGTTGGAGCCTCGGGGACTATGGCTACACCTTC.

The rearrangement uses TRBV28 and TRBJ1-1; tentative D call: TRBD1 (6 bases). The CDR3 spans 15 residues. V shed 6 bases and J shed 0 bases, with 14 bases lying between them. The germline gives CDR1 MDHEN, CDR2 SYDVKM. CDR3 bases: TGTGCCAGCAGCTCCCCGGGACACCTGAACACTGAAGCTTTCTTT. Amino acids: CASSSPGHLNTEAFF. Full variable domain (rest looked up from reference TRBV28 and TRBJ1-1): DVKVTQSSRYLVKRTGEKVFLECVQDMDHENMFWYRQDPGLGLRLIYFSYDVKMKEKGDIPEGYSVSREKKERFSLILESASTNQTSMYLCASSSPGHLNTEAFFGQGTRLTVV.

The chain has TRBV10-3 and TRBJ2-7, with a weak D call TRBD1 (6 bases). The CDR3 contains 13 residues. Germline V lookup: CDR1 ENHRY, CDR2 SYGVKD. Trimming took off 8 bases at V and 0 bases at J, with 11 bases between the two ends. The CDR3 region has the DNA TGTGCCATCGGGGGACAAATCTCCTACGAGCAGTACTTC. Residues: CAIGGQISYEQYF.

V is TRBV6-5 and J is TRBJ2-7; 7 bases are shared with TRBD2. The CDR3 contains 14 residues. V lost 10 bases to trimming and J lost 0 bases; unmatched junction nucleotides: 9. Per the germline V gene, CDR1 is MNHEY and CDR2 is SVGAGI. The CDR3 bases are TGTGCCACCTGGGGGGGGTCTAGCTCCTACGAGCAGTACTTC. Translating gives CATWGGSSSYEQYF.

The chain uses TRBV5-6 and TRBJ2-7; D might be TRBD2 (6 bases). This CDR3 comprises 15 residues. Germline lookup yields CDR1 SGHDT and CDR2 YYEEEE. V lost 3 bases and J lost 3, with 16 bases in between. CDR3 coding DNA: TGTGCCAGCAGCTGGAAAACCGGGACTGGCTACGAGCAGTACTTC. Translating it yields CASSWKTGTGYEQYF.

The V and J genes are TRBV21-1 and TRBJ1-4. TRBV21-1 is a pseudogene segment. CDR3 length: 14 residues. As DNA, the CDR3 is TGTGCCAGCAGCAAAGCCCGGAGAGGTGAAAAACTGTTTTTT. Translation: CASSKARRGEKLFF.

CDR3 region: CAWSVQTGGTEAFF. The CDR3 DNA reads TGTGCCTGGAGTGTACAAACAGGGGGGACTGAAGCTTTCTTT. The J gene is TRBJ1-1, the V gene TRBV30; 8 nucleotides agree with TRBD1. Germline CDR1 and CDR2: GTSNPN and SVGIG (reference sequence). CDR3 length equals 14 residues. V was pared by 0 bases and J by 5 bases, with 5 bases of the junction left unmatched.

The chain combines TRBV6-5 with TRBJ1-6; a possible D gene is TRBD1 (6 bases). The CDR3 loop spans 13 amino acids. Trimming removed 6 bases from V and 8 bases from J, with 11 bases in between. CDR1 and CDR2 from the germline V gene are MNHEY and SVGAGI. The CDR3 region is CASRERQDSPLHF. CDR3 in DNA: TGTGCCAGCAGAGAGCGACAGGATTCACCCCTCCACTTT.

The gene calls are TRBV6-5 and TRBJ2-1; 8 nucleotides line up with TRBD2. CDR3 size: 15 residues. With V trimmed by 2 bases and J by 1 base, 1 base remained unmatched. CDR1 MNHEY and CDR2 SVGAGI come from the germline V gene. The CDR3 loop reads CASSYAGGSYNEQFF. CDR3 sequence (DNA): TGTGCCAGCAGTTACGCGGGGGGATCCTACAATGAGCAGTTCTTC.

The rearrangement uses TRBV12-3 or TRBV12-4 and TRBJ1-1; no definite D call. The CDR3 runs 13 residues. The V and J ends lost 3 bases and 1 base respectively, with 6 bases between them. CDR3 DNA: TGTGCCAGCAGTTTTGTCCAGAACACTGAAGCTTTCTTT. Translated: CASSFVQNTEAFF.

J is TRBJ1-2 and V is TRBV29-1; D gene ambiguous. The CDR3 length is 13 residues. Trimming took off 5 bases at V and 2 bases at J, with 12 bases between the two ends. Germline V gene data show CDR1 as SQVTM and CDR2 as ANQGSEA. The CDR3 DNA sequence: TGCAGCGTTTTAGACCAGGCGAACTATGGCTACACCTTC. This gives the protein CSVLDQANYGYTF.

V is TRBV7-2 and J is TRBJ2-3; weak D call: TRBD2 (5 bases). Germline loops: CDR1 SGHTA, CDR2 FQGNSA. The V gene lost 4 bases and the J gene lost 11 bases, with 13 bases spanning the gap. The CDR3 runs to 12 residues. The CDR3 loop reads CASSYRESRQYF. DNA for the CDR3: TGTGCCAGCAGCTATCGGGAATCGCGGCAGTATTTT.

This chain connects TRBV19 to TRBJ2-3; the D is unclear. CDR1 is LNHDA, CDR2 SQIVND, per germline (reference sequence). The CDR3 spans 15 residues. The V end lost 5 bases, the J end lost 5 bases, and 17 bases lay between the germline ends. The CDR3 nucleotides are TGTGCCAGTAGTCCCCCGAGAGGAGTTGGAGATACGCAGTATTTT. As protein: CASSPPRGVGDTQYF.

The gene calls are TRBV7-6 and TRBJ2-2, with unresolved D. CDR1 and CDR2 from the germline V gene are SGHVS and FNYEAQ. V lost 5 bases to trimming and J lost 4 bases, with 2 bases between them. The CDR3 has 11 amino acids. This CDR3 reads CASSLTGELFF. The CDR3 bases are TGTGCCAGCAGCCTCACCGGGGAGCTGTTTTTT.

This clone was counted a single time. V is TRBV6-1 and J is TRBJ1-1; a weak D match, TRBD1 (6 bases). V dropped 0 bases and J dropped 2 bases, with 10 bases sitting between them. CDR1 and CDR2 (germline): MNHNS, SASEGT. CDR3 length: 15 amino acids. The CDR3 loop reads CASSEALGGNTEAFF. The DNA of the CDR3 is TGTGCCAGCAGTGAAGCGCTAGGGGGAAACACTGAAGCTTTCTTT.

V gene TRBV7-3 combines with J gene TRBJ1-1, with 7 bases fitting TRBD1. This CDR3 is built from 17 residues. The V gene end was trimmed by 0 bases and the J gene end by 0 bases; junction bases not matched to a gene: 7. CDR1 SGHTA and CDR2 FQGTGA come from the germline V gene. The CDR3 reads CASSLTNPQGVNTEAFF. For the CDR3, the DNA is TGTGCCAGCAGCTTAACCAACCCCCAGGGGGTGAACACTGAAGCTTTCTTT.

The chain combines TRBV7-9 with TRBJ2-7, with 10 bases that match TRBD2. Germline V CDR1 and CDR2: SEHNR, FQNEAQ (reference sequence). The CDR3 consists of 16 residues. V lost 1 base and J lost 2; bases outside the gene matches: 5. For the CDR3, the DNA is TGTGCCAGCAGCTTAGGCGGACTAGCGGACCCCTACGAGCAGTACTTC. As protein: CASSLGGLADPYEQYF.

This CDR3 reads CASSYGQGETQYF. The CDR3 DNA reads TGCGCCAGCAGCTATGGTCAGGGCGAGACCCAGTACTTC. The chain is built from TRBV5-1 and TRBJ2-5; TRBD1 might be the D (5 bases). This CDR3 has 13 amino acids. The germline CDR1 and CDR2 sequences are SGHRS and YFSETQ. Trimming took 3 bases from V and 5 from J, leaving 11 bases between them.

This chain connects TRBV28 to TRBJ2-7, with a weak D call TRBD1 (5 bases). Per germline, CDR1 MDHEN and CDR2 SYDVKM. The V end lost 8 bases, the J end lost 3 bases, and 20 bases lay between the germline ends. The CDR3 is 15 amino acids. The CDR3 DNA sequence: TGTGCCAGCTCATATAGGGGTGGGTCTGGCTACGAGCAGTACTTC. It yields the protein CASSYRGGSGYEQYF.

In its sample, this clone was seen a few times. This chain links TRBV5-4 with TRBJ2-7; D gene unclear. V lost 0 bases, J lost 1 base, and 8 bases lay in between. Germline values: CDR1 SGHNT, CDR2 YYREEE (reference sequence). There are 14 residues in the CDR3. CDR3 DNA sequence: TGTGCCAGCAGCTTGGTAGGAGCTTCCTACGAGCAGTACTTC. Its protein is CASSLVGASYEQYF.

V is TRBV5-1 and J is TRBJ2-1; 10 positions match TRBD2. The V gene's germline CDR1 is SGHRS and CDR2 YFSETQ. V was clipped by 3 bases and J by 0 bases; unmatched bases: 3. The CDR3 extends over 16 amino acids. CDR3 region: CASSYPSGSSYNEQFF. CDR3 sequence (DNA): TGCGCCAGCAGCTACCCTAGCGGGAGCTCCTACAATGAGCAGTTCTTC.